The present TCR beta chain was sequenced within a study of a mutant IDH1 vaccine in newly diagnosed glioma. About the research overall: Vaccination began 4-6 weeks post radiotherapy alone, or with temozolomide cycles. Antecedent treatment encompassed radiotherapy, temozolomide, or their combination; the majority received both.

Time point meaning: week 11, during vaccination. Each vaccine dose was 300 ug of mutant IDH1 20-mer peptide, with topical imiquimod. The CDR3 runs to 17 residues. Trimming pared 2 bases from V and 0 bases from J, leaving 17 bases between. Germline CDR1 reads SEHNR; CDR2 reads FQNEAQ (reference sequence). Libraries were prepared by immunoSEQ multiplex PCR; TCRdb keeps only in-frame clonotypes and omits some of them. Of tens of thousands of clones listed, around nine tenths were seen once; the top ten hold 2% to 2.5%. A remark on this clone: Its matching antigen is unknown.

This receptor was obtained from a man aged 50 to 59 with glioma. The sample in question was PBMCs, obtained from a glioma patient whose treatment included an IDH1 peptide vaccine. The chain is built from TRBV7-9 and TRBJ2-7; no clear D gene. The CDR3 region is CASSLRANQVYSYEQYF. The CDR3 DNA reads as TGTGCCAGCAGCTTAAGGGCTAATCAGGTTTACTCCTACGAGCAGTACTTC.